This is a list of T cell receptor beta chains from one sample in a study of T cells in Graves' hyperthyroidism and ophthalmopathy. TCRdb used MiXCR to reprocess the multiplex PCR reads, holding one entry per CDR3 protein. The table includes a few hundred thousand distinct CDR3 sequences, about half detected once. Input material: peripheral blood or thyroid tissue (not recorded which). These receptors were taken from a woman aged 18-29 years with Graves' hyperthyroidism. The CDR3 runs from the conserved cysteine through the conserved F or W. The D gene is left open where the match is weak. Only part of the rows carry a size: once, few, many, or a class if the clone is expanded.

J gene: TRBJ2-5
clone size: few
V gene: TRBV4-1
D gene: TRBD1
CDR3 DNA: TGCGCCAGCAGCCAAGGATGGGGTTTACAGGGGGCGCGGGGAGAGACCCAGTACTTC
CDR3 protein: CASSQGWGLQGARGETQYF

J gene: TRBJ1-4
clone size: many
V gene: TRBV20-1
D gene: -
CDR3 DNA: TGCAGTGCTAGAGCGGAGGCAACTAATGAAAAACTGTTTTTT
CDR3 protein: CSARAEATNEKLFF

J gene: TRBJ1-2
clone size: -
V gene: TRBV10-3
D gene: -
CDR3 DNA: TGTGCCACCGTCGCCTCGAGCTCCTATGGCTACACCTTC
CDR3 protein: CATVASSSYGYTF

J gene: TRBJ1-1
clone size: -
V gene: TRBV7-2
D gene: -
CDR3 DNA: TGTGCCAGCAGCTTAGACAGGGCCGCAACTGAAGCTTTCTTT
CDR3 protein: CASSLDRAATEAFF

J gene: TRBJ2-7
clone size: -
V gene: TRBV11-2
D gene: -
CDR3 DNA: TGTGCCAGCAGCCTCCGGGTGGAGCAGTACTTC
CDR3 protein: CASSLRVEQYF

J gene: TRBJ1-1
clone size: few
V gene: TRBV19
D gene: -
CDR3 DNA: TGTGCCAGTAGTATTTCCCAACAGCTTGAAGCTTTCTTT
CDR3 protein: CASSISQQLEAFF

J gene: TRBJ1-1
clone size: -
V gene: TRBV3-1
D gene: -
CDR3 DNA: TGTGCCAGCAGCCAAGCTGGACAGTCGGTGGGGACTGAAGCTTTCTTT
CDR3 protein: CASSQAGQSVGTEAFF

J gene: TRBJ2-7
clone size: -
V gene: TRBV20-1
D gene: -
CDR3 DNA: TGCAGTGCTAGAGAGGAGAACTTC
CDR3 protein: CSAREENF

J gene: TRBJ2-7
clone size: -
V gene: TRBV29-1
D gene: TRBD1
CDR3 DNA: TGCAGCTTAGGTCCGGGACAGGGGCCGCACAGCTCCTACGAGCAGTACTTC
CDR3 protein: CSLGPGQGPHSSYEQYF

J gene: TRBJ2-7
clone size: -
V gene: TRBV29-1
D gene: -
CDR3 DNA: TGCAGCGGATGGCAGGACATTTTCCACGAGCAGTACTTC
CDR3 protein: CSGWQDIFHEQYF

J gene: TRBJ1-4
clone size: -
V gene: TRBV29-1
D gene: -
CDR3 DNA: TGCAGCGTTGGGGACTCGACAGGCGATAATGAAAAACTGTTTTTT
CDR3 protein: CSVGDSTGDNEKLFF

J gene: TRBJ1-3
clone size: many
V gene: TRBV20-1
D gene: -
CDR3 DNA: TGCAGTGCTAGAGAGTTTGTATTAACAGGAAAGGCTGGAAACACCATATATTTT
CDR3 protein: CSAREFVLTGKAGNTIYF

J gene: TRBJ2-5
clone size: -
V gene: TRBV2
D gene: -
CDR3 DNA: TGTGCCAGCAGTGCGGATTCGCGAGAGACCCAGTACTTC
CDR3 protein: CASSADSRETQYF

J gene: TRBJ2-5
clone size: many
V gene: TRBV10-3
D gene: -
CDR3 DNA: TGTGCCATCAGTGAGACCCAGCTGAACCAAGAGACCCAGTACTTC
CDR3 protein: CAISETQLNQETQYF

J gene: TRBJ2-7
clone size: -
V gene: TRBV2
D gene: -
CDR3 DNA: TGTGCCAGCACTGACAGCCTCTCCTACGAGCAGTACTTC
CDR3 protein: CASTDSLSYEQYF